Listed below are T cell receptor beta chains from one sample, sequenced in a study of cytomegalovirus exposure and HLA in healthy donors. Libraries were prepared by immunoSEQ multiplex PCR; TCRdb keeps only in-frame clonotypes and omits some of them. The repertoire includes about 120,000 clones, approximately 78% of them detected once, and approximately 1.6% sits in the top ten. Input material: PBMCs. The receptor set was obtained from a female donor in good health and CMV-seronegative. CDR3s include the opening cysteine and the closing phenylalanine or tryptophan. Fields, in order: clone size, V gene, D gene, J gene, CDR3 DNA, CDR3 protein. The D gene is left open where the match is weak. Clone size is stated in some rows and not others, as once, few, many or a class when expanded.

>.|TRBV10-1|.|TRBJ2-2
TGCGCCAGCAGTAACATTCCAGGGGACGGGGAGCTGTTTTTT
CASSNIPGDGELFF
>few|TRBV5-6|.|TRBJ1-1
TGTGCCAGCAGTTCCGGGACTATGAACACTGAAGCTTTCTTT
CASSSGTMNTEAFF
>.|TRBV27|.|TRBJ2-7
TGTGCCAGCAGTACCAACAGGGTACACGAGCAGTACTTC
CASSTNRVHEQYF
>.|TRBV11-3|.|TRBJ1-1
TGTGCCAGCAGCTTAGATCGGAGCGGTGAAGCTTTCTTT
CASSLDRSGEAFF
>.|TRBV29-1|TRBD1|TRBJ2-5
TGCAGCGGACATCGGGACAGTGATTTAGGGACCCAGTACTTC
CSGHRDSDLGTQYF
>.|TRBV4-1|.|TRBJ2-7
TGCGCCAGCAGCCAAGACAATGAGCAGTACTTC
CASSQDNEQYF
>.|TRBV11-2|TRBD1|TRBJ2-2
TGTGCCAGCAGCGGGAGAATGACAGGGGCTTTGAACACCGGGGAGCTGTTTTTT
CASSGRMTGALNTGELFF
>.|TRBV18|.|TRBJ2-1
TGTGCCAGCTCACCCCCGCAGGCCAGCAATGAGCAGTTCTTC
CASSPPQASNEQFF
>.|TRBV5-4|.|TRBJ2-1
TGTGCCAGCCTTCGGACGGGGAGCTCCTACAATGAGCAGTTCTTC
CASLRTGSSYNEQFF
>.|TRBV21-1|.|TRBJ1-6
TGTGCCAGCAGCCCCTGGGACAGGGAGGCTTCACCCCTCCACTTT
CASSPWDREASPLHF
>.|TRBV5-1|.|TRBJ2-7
TGCGCCAGCAGCCTCCTCAGGGATACCTACGAGCAGTACTTC
CASSLLRDTYEQYF
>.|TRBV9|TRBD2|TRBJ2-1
TGTGCCAGCAGCGTTTCGTGGGAGGGTGCGGATGAGCAGTTCTTC
CASSVSWEGADEQFF
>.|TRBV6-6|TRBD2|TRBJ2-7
TGTGCCAGCAGTATCGGGACTAGCTACGAGCAGTACTTC
CASSIGTSYEQYF
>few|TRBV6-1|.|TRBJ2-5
TGTGCCAGCAGTGACTGGGGCGGCGGGGAAGAGAACCAGTACTTC
CASSDWGGGEENQYF
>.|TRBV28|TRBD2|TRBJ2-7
TGTGCCAGCAGTACACCCTACCCCCTTCGGAGTAGCGGGCCCGACTCCAACGAGCAGTACTTC
CASSTPYPLRSSGPDSNEQYF
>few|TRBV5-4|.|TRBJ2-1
TGTGCCAGCAGCCCGCCCCCAGGGGGGGAGCAGTTCTTC
CASSPPPGGEQFF
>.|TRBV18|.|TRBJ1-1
TGTGCCAGCTCACCCGCAACTAACACTGAAGCTTTCTTT
CASSPATNTEAFF
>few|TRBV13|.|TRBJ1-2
TGTGCCAGCAGCTTACAGGGGAGAAACTATGGCTACACCTTC
CASSLQGRNYGYTF
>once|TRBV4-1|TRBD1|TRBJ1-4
TGCGCCAGCAGCCAAGATGGGGACAGGGCGGGTGAAAAACTGTTTTTT
CASSQDGDRAGEKLFF
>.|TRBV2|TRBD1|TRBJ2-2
TGTGCCAGCAGGAGGGACAGCCTCGGAACCGGGGAGCTGTTTTTT
CASRRDSLGTGELFF
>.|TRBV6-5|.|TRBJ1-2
TGTGCCAGCACTCAATCTGCACAGGGCTGGGGCGGCTACACCTTC
CASTQSAQGWGGYTF
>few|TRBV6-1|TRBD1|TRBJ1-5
TGTGCCACCGGACAGGGTAATCAGCCCCAGCATTTT
CATGQGNQPQHF
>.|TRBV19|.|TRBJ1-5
TGTGCCAGTAGTGTCGGACAGTACAATCAGCCCCAGCATTTT
CASSVGQYNQPQHF
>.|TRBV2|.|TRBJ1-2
TGTGCCAGCAGTGAGGACATAGGGAACTATGGCTACACCTTC
CASSEDIGNYGYTF
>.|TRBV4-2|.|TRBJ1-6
TGTGCCAGCAGCCAAGCGTATGCAGGGGTAAATTCACCCCTCCACTTT
CASSQAYAGVNSPLHF
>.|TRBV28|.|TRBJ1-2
TGTGCCACAGGGGTAAATTTTCTTTCTAACTATGGCTACACCTTC
CATGVNFLSNYGYTF
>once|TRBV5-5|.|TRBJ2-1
TGTGCCAGCAGCTTAGCCAGCGGAAGTTACAATGAGCAGTTCTTC
CASSLASGSYNEQFF
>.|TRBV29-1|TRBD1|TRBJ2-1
TGCAGCGTTGAAGATTTGGACAGGTCCTACAATGAGCAGTTCTTC
CSVEDLDRSYNEQFF
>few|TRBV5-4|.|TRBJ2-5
TGTGCCAGCAGCTACCCTGCCGGGGAGACCCAGTACTTC
CASSYPAGETQYF
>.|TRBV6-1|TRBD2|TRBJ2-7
TGTGCCAGCAGTGCCCGGACTAGCGGGAGGAACTACGAGCAGTACTTC
CASSARTSGRNYEQYF
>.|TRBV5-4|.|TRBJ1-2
TGTGCCACCCAAGGGGGAGATAGGGGTTACACCTTC
CATQGGDRGYTF
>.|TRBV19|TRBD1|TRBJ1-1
TGTGCCAGTACCAAACCCACAGGGGGCGCGGGGACTGAAGCTTTCTTT
CASTKPTGGAGTEAFF
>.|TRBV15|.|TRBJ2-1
TGTGCCACCAGCAGAGGAGGGGCGGGGAAGCAGTTCTTC
CATSRGGAGKQFF
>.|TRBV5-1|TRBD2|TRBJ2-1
TGCGCCAGCCAGGGAACTAGCGGGAGCTATGAGCAGTTCTTC
CASQGTSGSYEQFF
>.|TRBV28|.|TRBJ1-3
TGTGCCAGCAGCCCCCAGGGGCTCTCTGGAAACACCATATATTTT
CASSPQGLSGNTIYF
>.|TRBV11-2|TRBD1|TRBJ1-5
TGTGCCAGCAGCTTAGGACAGGGATACCAGCCCCAGCATTTT
CASSLGQGYQPQHF
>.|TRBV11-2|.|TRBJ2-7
TGTGCCAGCAGCTTAGGCGTATACTACGAGCAGTACTTC
CASSLGVYYEQYF
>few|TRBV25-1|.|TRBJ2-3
TGTGCCAGCAGTGAATCCGGGGCAGATACGCAGTATTTT
CASSESGADTQYF
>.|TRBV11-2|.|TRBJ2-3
TGTGCCAGCAGCCTCACTTCAGGGATACAAGCTCACAGATATGCGCAGTATTTT
CASSLTSGIQAHRYAQYF
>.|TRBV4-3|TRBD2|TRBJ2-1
TGCGCCAGCAGCCAGGTCGGGAGGGGCTTCTACTACAATGAGCAGTTCTTC
CASSQVGRGFYYNEQFF
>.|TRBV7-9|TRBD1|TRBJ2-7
TGTGCCAGCAGCTCGCAAACGACAGGGGGGTACTACGAGCAGTACTTC
CASSSQTTGGYYEQYF
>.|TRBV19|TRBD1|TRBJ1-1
TGTGCCAGTAGCCCAGGGGGGAACACTGAAGCTTTCTTT
CASSPGGNTEAFF
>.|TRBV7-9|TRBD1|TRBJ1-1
TGTGCCAGCAGCCCCCAGGACAGGGGGATGAACACTGAAGCTTTCTTT
CASSPQDRGMNTEAFF